These 30 T cell receptor beta chains were sequenced from one sample in a study of blood T cell repertoires in COVID-19. Produced via immunoSEQ multiplex PCR; TCRdb's table is partial and in-frame only. In the table there are some 270,000 clones, under 90% of which are singletons. The specimen was PBMCs or T cells enriched from blood (not recorded which). The origin of the receptors is a middle-aged woman who had recovered from COVID-19.

This chain links TRBV19 with TRBJ1-5; D may be TRBD1 (5 bases). Trimming removed 4 bases from V and 2 bases from J, with 18 bases in between. This CDR3 region has 17 residues. Germline CDR1 and CDR2: LNHDA and SQIVND (reference sequence). CDR3 sequence (DNA): TGTGCCAGTAGTACAAGTACAGGTAGTTCGGGCAATCAGCCCCAGCATTTT. Translating it yields CASSTSTGSSGNQPQHF.

V and J are TRBV15 and TRBJ1-4; the D is unclear. Germline CDR1 and CDR2: LNHNV and YYDKDF (reference sequence). V lost 3 bases to trimming and J lost 8 bases, with 10 bases between them. The CDR3 totals 13 residues. The CDR3 sequence: CATSRGSGEKLFF. The CDR3 nucleotides read TGTGCCACCAGCAGGGGGAGCGGGGAAAAACTGTTTTTT.

The chain carries TRBV19 and TRBJ2-2, with TRBD1 matching 7 bases. Trimming took 7 bases from V and 3 from J; bases not matched to a gene: 8. There are 15 residues in the CDR3. From germline, CDR1 is LNHDA and CDR2 SQIVND (reference sequence). The CDR3 region is CASTPGQHHTGELFF. As DNA, the CDR3 is TGTGCCAGTACCCCGGGACAGCATCACACCGGGGAGCTGTTTTTT.

There are a few counts of this clone. The chain has TRBV20-1 and TRBJ1-1; D remains ambiguous. From germline, CDR1 is DFQATT and CDR2 SNEGSKA (reference sequence). The CDR3 runs to 13 residues. V shed 3 bases and J shed 0 bases, with 8 bases lying between them. The CDR3 DNA reads as TGCAGTGCTAGTAAAACAGTGAACACTGAAGCTTTCTTT. Its translation: CSASKTVNTEAFF.

The V and J genes are TRBV9 and TRBJ2-3; D may be TRBD1 (5 bases). Germline-derived CDR1 and CDR2 are SGDLS and YYNGEE. The CDR3 runs 14 residues. Trimming removed 1 base at V and 1 base at J, with 7 bases between. The CDR3 region has the DNA TGTGCCAGCAGCGTAAAACAGGGCACAGATACGCAGTATTTT. Translation gives CASSVKQGTDTQYF.

V and J are TRBV7-2 and TRBJ2-1; 8 bases align to TRBD2. The V segment lost 5 bases and the J segment 4 bases; nucleotides outside the gene matches: 7. Germline CDR1 SGHTA, CDR2 FQGNSA. This CDR3 contains 15 residues. DNA of the CDR3: TGTGCCAGCAGCCGGGGGGCTAGCGGGTACAATGAGCAGTTCTTC. This encodes CASSRGASGYNEQFF.

The V and J genes are TRBV5-1 and TRBJ2-3, with 8 bases aligning to TRBD1. V lost 3 bases to trimming and J lost 6 bases; unmatched junction nucleotides: 6. The CDR3 has 14 residues. CDR1 is SGHRS, CDR2 YFSETQ, per germline. The CDR3 is CASSWTGSGDTQYF. CDR3 nucleotide sequence: TGCGCCAGCAGCTGGACAGGGAGCGGGGATACGCAGTATTTT.

V is TRBV14 and J is TRBJ1-2; D possibly corresponds to TRBD1 (5 bases). The V gene's germline CDR1 is SGHDN and CDR2 FVKESK. Trimming removed 5 bases from V and 2 bases from J, with 6 bases in between. This CDR3 region has 12 residues. The CDR3 sequence: CASSYRNYGYTF. The CDR3 bases are TGTGCCAGCAGCTACAGGAACTATGGCTACACCTTC.

The gene calls are TRBV2 and TRBJ1-6; tentative D call: TRBD1 (6 bases). CDR1 is SNHLY, CDR2 FYNNEI, per germline. Trimming cost V 6 bases and J 12 bases, with 18 bases left between them. There are 14 residues in the CDR3. This CDR3 reads CASRGEKARGPLHF. The CDR3 DNA reads as TGTGCCAGCAGGGGGGAGAAGGCCAGGGGACCCCTCCACTTT.

The chain carries TRBV20-1 and TRBJ1-1, with 7 bases aligning to TRBD1. The CDR3 is made up of 12 amino acids. Germline values: CDR1 DFQATT, CDR2 SNEGSKA (reference sequence). With 3 bases clipped from V and 3 bases from J, the junction kept 1 base outside the gene matches. The CDR3 coding sequence is TGCAGTGCTAGTCAGGGGGACACTGAAGCTTTCTTT. It encodes CSASQGDTEAFF.

The V and J genes are TRBV7-6 and TRBJ1-1; D possibly corresponds to TRBD1 (5 bases). Per germline, CDR1 SGHVS and CDR2 FNYEAQ. Deletions cut 0 bases from V and 1 base from J, with 21 bases between. CDR3 size: 19 residues. The CDR3 region has the DNA TGTGCCAGCAGCTTAGCGCGCCTTGGCCAGGGTTCCTGGAACACTGAAGCTTTCTTT. This encodes CASSLARLGQGSWNTEAFF.

This clone was observed a single time. The V call is TRBV5-4, the J call TRBJ2-7; no reliable D call. V lost 3 bases to trimming and J lost 4 bases, with 11 bases between them. Germline V gene data show CDR1 as SGHNT and CDR2 as YYREEE (reference sequence). This CDR3 region has 13 residues. The CDR3 sequence is CASSSGGRYEQYF. For the CDR3, the DNA is TGTGCCAGCAGCTCAGGTGGTCGGTACGAGCAGTACTTC.

The chain combines TRBV6-5 with TRBJ2-1; D ambiguous. CDR1 is MNHEY and CDR2 is SVGAGI in the germline V gene. This CDR3 region has 14 residues. V shed 9 bases and J shed 0 bases, with 12 bases lying between them. DNA for the CDR3: TGTGCCAGTGCGATGGAGAGCTCCTACAATGAGCAGTTCTTC. It specifies CASAMESSYNEQFF.

V and J are TRBV4-1 and TRBJ2-7; D is possibly TRBD2 (6 bases). The V end lost 2 bases, the J end lost 2 bases, and 22 bases lay between the germline ends. This CDR3 is built from 18 residues. CDR1 is MGHRA and CDR2 is YSYEKL in the germline V gene. The CDR3 DNA reads as TGCGCCAGCAGCCAAATCGGGCTGGAGGCTAGCGCAACCTACGAGCAGTACTTC. Translation: CASSQIGLEASATYEQYF.

The chain carries TRBV5-1 and TRBJ1-1, with 10 bases lining up with TRBD1. The CDR3 extends over 16 amino acids. V shed 3 bases and J 4 bases; nucleotides not matched to a gene: 9. The V gene's germline CDR1 is SGHRS and CDR2 YFSETQ. The CDR3 reads CASSWGQGLRGTEAFF. CDR3 nucleotide sequence: TGCGCCAGCAGCTGGGGACAGGGGCTCCGGGGCACTGAAGCTTTCTTT.

The J gene is TRBJ2-1, the V gene TRBV5-5; TRBD1 matches at 8 bases. The J segment lost 0 bases and the V segment lost 4 bases, leaving 6 bases of the junction unmatched. The CDR3 has 16 amino acids. Germline CDR1 reads SGHKS; CDR2 reads YYEKEE (reference sequence). The chain's CDR3 is CASSTGGPFSYNEQFF. CDR3 bases: TGTGCCAGCAGCACAGGGGGGCCCTTCTCCTACAATGAGCAGTTCTTC.

This chain joins TRBV29-1 and TRBJ2-3; 16 nucleotides line up with TRBD2. With 6 bases clipped from V and 3 bases from J, the junction kept 6 bases outside the gene matches. Germline V lookup: CDR1 SQVTM, CDR2 ANQGSEA. The CDR3 spans 16 residues. The CDR3 sequence is CSVAGTSGRGTDTQYF. CDR3 nucleotides: TGCAGCGTAGCCGGGACTAGCGGGAGGGGGACAGATACGCAGTATTTT.

The V call is TRBV5-1, the J call TRBJ1-1; D remains ambiguous. This CDR3 has 12 amino acids. V gave up 4 bases and J gave up 6 bases, with 10 bases separating them. Germline CDR1 and CDR2: SGHRS and YFSETQ. CDR3 in DNA: TGCGCCAGCAGCCCACAAGGAGCTGAAGCTTTCTTT. Protein sequence: CASSPQGAEAFF.

This chain uses TRBV6-5 with TRBJ2-5, with no clear D. The CDR3 extends over 15 amino acids. Trimming stripped 8 bases from V and 3 bases from J, with 19 bases between. Germline loops: CDR1 MNHEY, CDR2 SVGAGI. For the CDR3, the DNA is TGTGCCAGCGAGACCTTATCCAAGCGCGAAGAGACCCAGTACTTC. Its translation is CASETLSKREETQYF.

The chain employs TRBV19 and TRBJ1-2; D ambiguous. V lost 4 bases, J lost 6 bases, and 24 bases lay in between. Germline assignment: CDR1 LNHDA and CDR2 SQIVND (reference sequence). The CDR3 runs 17 residues. The CDR3 reads CASSTYYFRVQSDGYTF. DNA for the CDR3: TGTGCCAGTAGTACTTACTACTTCCGGGTCCAGAGTGATGGCTACACCTTC.

V is TRBV7-2 and J is TRBJ1-5; unclear D gene. V lost 6 bases to trimming and J lost 3 bases, with 21 bases between them. The CDR3 totals 17 residues. Germline V gene lookup returns CDR1 SGHTA and CDR2 FQGNSA. CDR3 in amino acids: CASSPGVSQVDNQPQHF. Written as DNA, the CDR3 is TGTGCCAGCAGTCCCGGGGTATCTCAGGTGGACAATCAGCCCCAGCATTTT.

The chain is built from TRBV5-1 and TRBJ1-2; D gene unclear. The CDR3 runs 13 residues. Trimming cost V 6 bases and J 3 bases, with 12 bases left between them. CDR1 is SGHRS and CDR2 is YFSETQ in the germline V gene. CDR3 sequence: CASNSPGDYGYTF. In DNA form, the CDR3 reads TGCGCCAGCAACAGCCCCGGGGACTATGGCTACACCTTC.

The rearrangement uses TRBV7-3 and TRBJ2-5; D is perhaps TRBD2 (5 bases). V lost 4 bases to trimming and J lost 4 bases, with 10 bases between them. The CDR3 consists of 13 residues. Per germline, CDR1 SGHTA and CDR2 FQGTGA. This CDR3 is CASSWDRGETQYF. Written as DNA, the CDR3 is TGTGCCAGCAGCTGGGATCGGGGAGAGACCCAGTACTTC.

V gene TRBV5-1 combines with J gene TRBJ2-2; 7 nucleotides agree with TRBD2. Looked up from germline, CDR1 is SGHRS and CDR2 is YFSETQ. Trimming cost V 4 bases and J 2 bases; bases outside gene matches: 8. This CDR3 comprises 16 residues. This CDR3 reads CASSPGGLYNTGELFF. CDR3 in DNA: TGCGCCAGCAGCCCGGGGGGACTCTATAACACCGGGGAGCTGTTTTTT.

This clone was detected a few times. J is TRBJ1-1 and V is TRBV5-1; D is unresolved. The CDR3 runs 15 residues. V lost 6 bases and J 4 bases, leaving 19 bases between the germline ends. Looked up from germline, CDR1 is SGHRS and CDR2 is YFSETQ. The DNA of the CDR3 is TGCGCCAGCACCATGGAGGTGGGCGGTGGCACTGAAGCTTTCTTT. It encodes CASTMEVGGGTEAFF.

The chain uses TRBV30 and TRBJ1-6, with 8 bases identical to TRBD1. CDR1 GTSNPN and CDR2 SVGIG come from the germline V gene (reference sequence). The CDR3 loop spans 13 amino acids. V shed 4 bases, J shed 6 bases, and the junction held 2 bases outside the gene matches. CDR3 protein: CAWTGQVNSPLHF. CDR3 sequence (DNA): TGTGCCTGGACGGGACAGGTTAATTCACCCCTCCACTTT.

The chain links TRBV19 to TRBJ1-1, with 9 bases that match TRBD1. Unmatched junction bases numbered 4, after V lost 6 bases and J lost 2 bases. Germline CDR1 LNHDA, CDR2 SQIVND (reference sequence). The CDR3 length is 14 residues. Here the CDR3 DNA reads TGTGCCAGTAGACGGGACAGGGCAAACACTGAAGCTTTCTTT. Protein product: CASRRDRANTEAFF.

The chain's CDR3 is CASSLDSDGRYGYTF. CDR3 in DNA: TGTGCCAGCAGCTTGGACTCGGACGGCCGCTATGGCTACACCTTC. The rearrangement joins TRBV7-3 to TRBJ1-2; unclear D gene. Germline-derived CDR1 and CDR2 are SGHTA and FQGTGA. The CDR3 consists of 15 residues. Trimming shortened V by 3 bases and J by 4 bases, and 15 bases separated the two germline ends. Complete variable domain (other parts from reference TRBV7-3 and TRBJ1-2): GAGVSQTPSNKVTEKGKYVELRCDPISGHTALYWYRQSLGQGPEFLIYFQGTGAADDSGLPNDRFFAVRPEGSVSTLKIQRTERGDSAVYLCASSLDSDGRYGYTFGSGTRLTVV.

The chain carries TRBV7-3 and TRBJ2-5; 7 bases match TRBD1. V lost 5 bases, J lost 5 bases, and 8 bases stayed unmatched. This CDR3 is 14 amino acids long. Germline CDR1 reads SGHTA; CDR2 reads FQGTGA. The DNA for the CDR3 is TGTGCCAGCAGCCCCACGACAGGGTGGGAGACCCAGTACTTC. It specifies CASSPTTGWETQYF.

This clone has only one observation. The chain employs TRBV7-9 and TRBJ1-2; TRBD1 matches 10 bases. The CDR3 is made up of 15 amino acids. Germline CDR1 and CDR2: SEHNR and FQNEAQ (reference sequence). After removal of 0 bases from V and 8 bases from J, the junction contained 6 bases not matched to a gene. The CDR3 bases are TGTGCCAGCAGCTTAGCTGGGGGGACAGGGGAAGGCTACACCTTC. Amino acid sequence: CASSLAGGTGEGYTF.